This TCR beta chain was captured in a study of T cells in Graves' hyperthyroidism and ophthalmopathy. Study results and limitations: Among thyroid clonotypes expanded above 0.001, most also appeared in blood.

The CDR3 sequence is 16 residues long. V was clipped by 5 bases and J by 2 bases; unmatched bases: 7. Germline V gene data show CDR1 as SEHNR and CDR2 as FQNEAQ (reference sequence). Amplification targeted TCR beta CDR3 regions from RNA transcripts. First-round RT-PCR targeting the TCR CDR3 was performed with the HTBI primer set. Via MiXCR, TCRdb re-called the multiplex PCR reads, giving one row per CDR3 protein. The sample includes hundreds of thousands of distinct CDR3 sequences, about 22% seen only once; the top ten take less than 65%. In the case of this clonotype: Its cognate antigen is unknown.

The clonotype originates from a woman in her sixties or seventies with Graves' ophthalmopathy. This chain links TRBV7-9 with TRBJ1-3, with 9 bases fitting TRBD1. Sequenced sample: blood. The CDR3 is CASSPGTGRPGNTIYF. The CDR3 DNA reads TGTGCCAGCAGCCCGGGGACAGGGCGCCCTGGAAACACCATATATTTT.